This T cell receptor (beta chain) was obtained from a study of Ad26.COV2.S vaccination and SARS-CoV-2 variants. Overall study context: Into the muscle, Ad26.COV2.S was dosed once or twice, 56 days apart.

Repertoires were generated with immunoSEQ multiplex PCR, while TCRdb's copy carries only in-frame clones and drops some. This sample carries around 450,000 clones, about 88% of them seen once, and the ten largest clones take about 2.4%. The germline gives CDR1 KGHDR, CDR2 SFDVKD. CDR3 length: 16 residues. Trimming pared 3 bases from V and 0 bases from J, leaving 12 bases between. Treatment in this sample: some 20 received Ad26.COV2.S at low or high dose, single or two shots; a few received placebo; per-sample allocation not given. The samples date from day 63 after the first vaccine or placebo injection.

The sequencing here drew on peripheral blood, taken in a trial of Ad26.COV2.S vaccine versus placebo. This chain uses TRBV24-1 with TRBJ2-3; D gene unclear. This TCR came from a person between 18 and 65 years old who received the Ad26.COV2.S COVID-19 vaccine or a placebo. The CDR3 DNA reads TGTGCCACCAGTGATCCGACCACCTTCAGCACAGATACGCAGTATTTT. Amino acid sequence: CATSDPTTFSTDTQYF.